Listed here is a single T cell receptor (beta chain). Its cognate antigen is unknown. This record comes from a study of T cell responses to AZD1222 COVID-19 vaccine. Study-level results: The repertoires were collected only after the peak T cell response. At 160-218 and 743-854, vaccine-associated CD4 TCRs were dominant, and they spanned spike.

Germline loops: CDR1 MGHDK, CDR2 SYGVNS. V gave up 8 bases and J gave up 7 bases, with 20 bases separating them. This CDR3 is built from 14 residues. Libraries were prepared by immunoSEQ multiplex PCR; TCRdb keeps only in-frame clonotypes and omits some of them. Among 110,000 to 150,000 clones, approximately 85% were seen once, and the ten largest hold over 7%. Sequencing used peripheral blood, obtained on day 0 of AZD1222 vaccination. V and J are TRBV25-1 and TRBJ1-2; D remains unclear. This clonotype originated in an adult in good health. The DNA of the CDR3 is TGTGCCAGCGGAACCCATGGGAGGGAGTCTGGCTACACCTTC. Protein sequence: CASGTHGRESGYTF.